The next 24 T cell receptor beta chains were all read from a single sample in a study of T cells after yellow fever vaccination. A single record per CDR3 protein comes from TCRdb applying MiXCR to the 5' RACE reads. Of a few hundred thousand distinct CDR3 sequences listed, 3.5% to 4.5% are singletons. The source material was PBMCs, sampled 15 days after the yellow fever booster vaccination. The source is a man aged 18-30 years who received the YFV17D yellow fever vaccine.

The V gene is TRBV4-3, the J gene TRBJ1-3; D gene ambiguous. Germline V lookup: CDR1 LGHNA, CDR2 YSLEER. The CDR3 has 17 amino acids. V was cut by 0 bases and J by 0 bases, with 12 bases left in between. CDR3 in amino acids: CASSQDGTAFSGNTIYF. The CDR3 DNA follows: TGCGCCAGCAGCCAAGATGGAACAGCCTTCTCTGGAAACACCATATATTTT.

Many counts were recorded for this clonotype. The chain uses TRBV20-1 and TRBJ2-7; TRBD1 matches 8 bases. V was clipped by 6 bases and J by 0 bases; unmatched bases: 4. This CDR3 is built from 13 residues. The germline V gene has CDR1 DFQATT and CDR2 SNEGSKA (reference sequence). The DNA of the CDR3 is TGCAGTGCGCTTGACAGGGGCTCCTACGAGCAGTACGTC. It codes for CSALDRGSYEQYV.

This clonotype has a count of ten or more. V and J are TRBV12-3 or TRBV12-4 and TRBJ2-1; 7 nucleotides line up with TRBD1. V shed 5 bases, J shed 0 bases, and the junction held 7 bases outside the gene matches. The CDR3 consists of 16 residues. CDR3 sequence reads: CASSEGQSSSYNEQFF. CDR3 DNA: TGTGCCAGCAGTGAGGGACAGTCGAGCTCCTACAATGAGCAGTTCTTC.

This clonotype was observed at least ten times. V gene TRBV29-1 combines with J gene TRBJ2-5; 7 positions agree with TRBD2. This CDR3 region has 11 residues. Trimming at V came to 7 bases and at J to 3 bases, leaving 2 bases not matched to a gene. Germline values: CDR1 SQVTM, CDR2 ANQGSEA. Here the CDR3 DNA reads TGCAGCGCCGGACTAGAAGAGACCCAGTACTTC. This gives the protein CSAGLEETQYF. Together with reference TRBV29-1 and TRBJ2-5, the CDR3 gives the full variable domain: SAVISQKPSRDICQRGTSLTIQCQVDSQVTMMFWYRQQPGQSLTLIATANQGSEATYESGFVIDKFPISRPNLTFSTLTVSNMSPEDSSIYLCSAGLEETQYFGPGTRLLVL.

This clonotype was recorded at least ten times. The CDR3 DNA reads TGCGCCAGCAAAGCGGGGGAACCAGATACGCAGTATTTT. Encoded protein: CASKAGEPDTQYF. The chain joins TRBV10-2 to TRBJ2-3; 8 bases match TRBD2. After removal of 7 bases from V and 4 bases from J, the junction contained 4 bases not matched to a gene. From germline, CDR1 is WSHSY and CDR2 SAAADI. The CDR3 is 13 amino acids.

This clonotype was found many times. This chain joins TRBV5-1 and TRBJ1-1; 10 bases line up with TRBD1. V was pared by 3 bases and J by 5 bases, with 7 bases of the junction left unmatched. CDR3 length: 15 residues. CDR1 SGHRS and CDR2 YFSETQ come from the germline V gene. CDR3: CASSSGTGDITEAFF. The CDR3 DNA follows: TGCGCCAGCAGCTCCGGGACAGGGGACATAACTGAAGCTTTCTTT.

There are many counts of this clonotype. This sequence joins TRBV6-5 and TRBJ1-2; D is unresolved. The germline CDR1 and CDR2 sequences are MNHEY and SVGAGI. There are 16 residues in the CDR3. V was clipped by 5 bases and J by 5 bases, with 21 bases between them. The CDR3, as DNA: TGTGCCAGCAGTATCTCTGAGAGGAGCGTCAATTATGGCTACACCTTC. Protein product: CASSISERSVNYGYTF.

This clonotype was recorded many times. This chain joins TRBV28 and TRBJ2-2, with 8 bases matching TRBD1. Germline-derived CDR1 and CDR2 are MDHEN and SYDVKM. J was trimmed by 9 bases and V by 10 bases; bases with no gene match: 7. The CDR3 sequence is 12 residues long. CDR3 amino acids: CAISQGARELFF. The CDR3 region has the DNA TGTGCCATATCCCAGGGGGCCAGGGAGCTGTTTTTT.

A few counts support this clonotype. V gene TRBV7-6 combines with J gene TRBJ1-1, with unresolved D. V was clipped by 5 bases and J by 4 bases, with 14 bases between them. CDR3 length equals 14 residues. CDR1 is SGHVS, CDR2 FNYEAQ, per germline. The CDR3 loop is CASSPGIGPTEAFF. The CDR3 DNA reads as TGTGCCAGCAGCCCCGGTATAGGTCCCACTGAAGCTTTCTTT.

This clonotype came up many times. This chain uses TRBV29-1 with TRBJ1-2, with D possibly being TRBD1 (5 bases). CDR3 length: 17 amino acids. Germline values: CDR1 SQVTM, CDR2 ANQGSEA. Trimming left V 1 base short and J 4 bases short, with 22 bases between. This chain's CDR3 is CSVEGLPGPARGYGYTF. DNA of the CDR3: TGCAGCGTTGAAGGTTTACCAGGGCCCGCCCGGGGCTATGGCTACACCTTC.

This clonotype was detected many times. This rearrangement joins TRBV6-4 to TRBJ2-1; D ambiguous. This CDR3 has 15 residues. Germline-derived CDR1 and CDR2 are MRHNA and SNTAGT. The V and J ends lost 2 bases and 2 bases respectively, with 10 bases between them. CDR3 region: CASSDGTDPYNEQFF. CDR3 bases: TGTGCCAGCAGTGACGGCACGGACCCCTACAATGAGCAGTTCTTC.

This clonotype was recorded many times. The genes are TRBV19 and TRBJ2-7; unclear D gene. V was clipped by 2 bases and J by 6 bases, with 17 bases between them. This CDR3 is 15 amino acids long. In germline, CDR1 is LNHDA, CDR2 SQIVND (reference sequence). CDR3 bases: TGTGCCAGTAGTATACCCAGGCCGCTAAAGTGCGAGCAGTACGTC. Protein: CASSIPRPLKCEQYV.

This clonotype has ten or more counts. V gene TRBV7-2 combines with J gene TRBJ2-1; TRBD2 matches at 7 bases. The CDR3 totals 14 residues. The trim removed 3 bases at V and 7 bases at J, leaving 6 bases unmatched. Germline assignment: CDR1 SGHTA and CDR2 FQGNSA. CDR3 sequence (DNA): TGTGCCAGCAGCTTGCCTAACGGGGGGAATGAGCAGTTCTTC. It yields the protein CASSLPNGGNEQFF.

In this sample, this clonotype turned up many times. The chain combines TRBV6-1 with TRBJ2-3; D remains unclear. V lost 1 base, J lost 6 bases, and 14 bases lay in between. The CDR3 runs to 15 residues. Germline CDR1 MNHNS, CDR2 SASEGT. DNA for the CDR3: TGTGCCAGCAGTGAAGTCGGCAGCCAGCATGATACGCAGTATTTT. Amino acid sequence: CASSEVGSQHDTQYF.

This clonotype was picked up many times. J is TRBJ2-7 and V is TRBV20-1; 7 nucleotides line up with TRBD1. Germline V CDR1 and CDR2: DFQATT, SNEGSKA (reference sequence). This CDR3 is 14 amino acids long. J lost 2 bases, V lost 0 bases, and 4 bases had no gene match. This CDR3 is CSAREGDRAYEQYF. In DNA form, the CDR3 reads TGCAGTGCTAGAGAGGGCGACAGGGCCTACGAGCAGTACTTC.

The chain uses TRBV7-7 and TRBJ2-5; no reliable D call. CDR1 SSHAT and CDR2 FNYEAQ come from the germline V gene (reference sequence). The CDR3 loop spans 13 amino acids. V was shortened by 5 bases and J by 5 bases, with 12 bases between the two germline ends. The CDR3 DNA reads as TGTGCCAGCAGCCCAAGGGTGCGGGAGACCCAGTACTTC. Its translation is CASSPRVRETQYF.

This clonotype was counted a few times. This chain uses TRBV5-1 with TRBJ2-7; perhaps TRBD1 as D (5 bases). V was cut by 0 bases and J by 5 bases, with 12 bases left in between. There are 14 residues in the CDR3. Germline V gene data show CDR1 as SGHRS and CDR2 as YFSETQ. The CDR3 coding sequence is TGCGCCAGCAGCTTGGTACCAGGGATCGACGAGCAGTACTTC. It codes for CASSLVPGIDEQYF.

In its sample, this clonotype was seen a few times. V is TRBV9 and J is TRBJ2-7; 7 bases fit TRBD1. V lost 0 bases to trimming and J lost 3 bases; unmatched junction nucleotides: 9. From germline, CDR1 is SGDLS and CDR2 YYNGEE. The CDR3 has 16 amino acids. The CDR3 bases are TGTGCCAGCAGCGTAGGAGGGGGCAGGGATCTCTACGAGCAGTACTTC. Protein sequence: CASSVGGGRDLYEQYF.

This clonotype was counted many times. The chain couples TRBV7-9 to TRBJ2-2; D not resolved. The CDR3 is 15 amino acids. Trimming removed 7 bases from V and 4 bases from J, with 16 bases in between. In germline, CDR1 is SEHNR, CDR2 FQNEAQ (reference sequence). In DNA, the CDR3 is TGTGCCAGCATCCCGAGTAGGCAGGCCACCGGGGAGCTGTTTTTT. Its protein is CASIPSRQATGELFF.

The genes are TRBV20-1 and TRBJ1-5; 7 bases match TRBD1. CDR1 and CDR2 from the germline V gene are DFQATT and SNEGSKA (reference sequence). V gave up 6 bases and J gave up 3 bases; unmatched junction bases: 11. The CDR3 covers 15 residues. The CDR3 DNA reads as TGCAGTGCCGCCCTGCGACAGGGCCCCAATCAGCCCCAGCATTTT. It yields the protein CSAALRQGPNQPQHF.

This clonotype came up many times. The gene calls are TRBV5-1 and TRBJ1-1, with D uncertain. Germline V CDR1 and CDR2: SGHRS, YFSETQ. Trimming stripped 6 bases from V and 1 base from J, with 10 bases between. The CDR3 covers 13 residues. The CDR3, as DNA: TGCGCCAGCACCCTTCGGGAGAACACTGAAGCTTTCTTT. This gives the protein CASTLRENTEAFF.

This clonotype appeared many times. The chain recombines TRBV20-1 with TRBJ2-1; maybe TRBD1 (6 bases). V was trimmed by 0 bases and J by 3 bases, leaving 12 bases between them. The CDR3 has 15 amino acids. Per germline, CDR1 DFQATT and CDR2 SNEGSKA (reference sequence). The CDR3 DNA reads TGCAGTGCTAGAGAAGCGTACAGGGACTACAATGAGCAGTTCTTC. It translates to CSAREAYRDYNEQFF.

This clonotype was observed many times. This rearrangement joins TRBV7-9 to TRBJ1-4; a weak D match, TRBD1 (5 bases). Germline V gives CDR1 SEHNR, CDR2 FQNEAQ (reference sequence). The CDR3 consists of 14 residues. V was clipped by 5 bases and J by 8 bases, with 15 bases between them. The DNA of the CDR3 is TGTGCCAGCAGCCGCCTAGGGGTTGGGGAAAAACTGTTTTTT. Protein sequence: CASSRLGVGEKLFF.

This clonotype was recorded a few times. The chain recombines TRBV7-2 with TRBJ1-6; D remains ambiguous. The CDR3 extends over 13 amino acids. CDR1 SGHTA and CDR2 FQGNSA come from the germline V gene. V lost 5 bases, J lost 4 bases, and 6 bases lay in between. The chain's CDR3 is CASSTSYNSPLHF. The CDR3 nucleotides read TGTGCCAGCAGCACAAGTTATAATTCACCCCTCCACTTT. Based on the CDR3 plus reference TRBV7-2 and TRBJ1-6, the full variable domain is GAGVSQSPSNKVTEKGKDVELRCDPISGHTALYWYRQSLGQGLEFLIYFQGNSAPDKSGLPSDRFSAERTGGSVSTLTIQRTQQEDSAVYLCASSTSYNSPLHFGNGTRLTVT.